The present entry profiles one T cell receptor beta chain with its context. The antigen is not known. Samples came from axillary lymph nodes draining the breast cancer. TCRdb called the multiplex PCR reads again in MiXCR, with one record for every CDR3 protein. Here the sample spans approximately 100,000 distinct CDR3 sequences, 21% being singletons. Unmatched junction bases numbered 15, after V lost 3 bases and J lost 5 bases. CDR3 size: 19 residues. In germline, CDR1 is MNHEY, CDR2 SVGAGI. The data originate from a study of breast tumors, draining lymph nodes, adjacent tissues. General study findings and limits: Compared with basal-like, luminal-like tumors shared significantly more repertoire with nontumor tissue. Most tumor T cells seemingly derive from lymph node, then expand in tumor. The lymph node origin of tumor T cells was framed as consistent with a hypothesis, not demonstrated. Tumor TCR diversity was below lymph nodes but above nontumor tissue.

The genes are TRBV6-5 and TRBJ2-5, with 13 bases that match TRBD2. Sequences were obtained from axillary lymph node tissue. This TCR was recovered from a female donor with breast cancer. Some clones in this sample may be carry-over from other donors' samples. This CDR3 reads CASSYYFRTSGSVGETQYF. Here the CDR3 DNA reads TGTGCCAGCAGTTATTATTTTCGGACTAGCGGGAGTGTGGGGGAGACCCAGTACTTC.